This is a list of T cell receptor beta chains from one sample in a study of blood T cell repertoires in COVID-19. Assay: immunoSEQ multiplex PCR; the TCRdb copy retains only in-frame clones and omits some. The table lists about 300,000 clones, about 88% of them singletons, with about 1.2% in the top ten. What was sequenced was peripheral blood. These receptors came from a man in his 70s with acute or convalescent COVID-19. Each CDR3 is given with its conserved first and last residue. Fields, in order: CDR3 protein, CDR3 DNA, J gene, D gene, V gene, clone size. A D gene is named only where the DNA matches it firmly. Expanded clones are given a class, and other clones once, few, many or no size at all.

CDR3: CASSLGTGGYGYTF
DNA: TGTGCCAGCAGCTTGGGGACAGGGGGCTATGGCTACACCTTC
J: TRBJ1-2
D: TRBD1
V: TRBV7-8
size: NA

CDR3: CASSLPGGGTEAFF
DNA: TGTGCCAGCAGCTTACCAGGGGGCGGCACTGAAGCTTTCTTT
J: TRBJ1-1
D: TRBD1
V: TRBV7-2
size: NA

CDR3: CASSSHSTVYGYTF
DNA: TGTGCCAGCAGTTCCCACAGTACCGTCTATGGCTACACCTTC
J: TRBJ1-2
D: NA
V: TRBV28
size: NA

CDR3: CASSLVGWGGTDTQYF
DNA: TGTGCCAGCAGCTTGGTCGGTTGGGGGGGCACAGATACGCAGTATTTT
J: TRBJ2-3
D: NA
V: TRBV5-4
size: NA

CDR3: CSASRGQNFKGYTF
DNA: TGCAGTGCTAGTAGGGGACAGAACTTTAAGGGCTACACCTTC
J: TRBJ1-2
D: TRBD1
V: TRBV20-1
size: NA

CDR3: CASSVQGRLGELFF
DNA: TGTGCCAGCAGTGTACAGGGCAGGCTCGGGGAGCTGTTTTTT
J: TRBJ2-2
D: NA
V: TRBV6-2/TRBV6-3
size: NA

CDR3: CASSLGGTLGETQYF
DNA: TGCGCCAGCAGCTTGGGTGGCACCCTTGGAGAGACCCAGTACTTC
J: TRBJ2-5
D: NA
V: TRBV5-1
size: NA

CDR3: CASSEQLAATGELFF
DNA: TGTGCCAGCAGTGAACAACTAGCGGCCACCGGGGAGCTGTTTTTT
J: TRBJ2-2
D: TRBD2
V: TRBV6-1
size: NA

CDR3: CASSIGGNMNTEAFF
DNA: TGTGCCAGTAGTATAGGCGGTAACATGAACACTGAAGCTTTCTTT
J: TRBJ1-1
D: NA
V: TRBV19
size: NA

CDR3: CASSEIRTEGYTF
DNA: TGTGCCAGCAGTGAAATACGGACAGAGGGCTACACCTTC
J: TRBJ1-2
D: NA
V: TRBV6-1
size: NA

CDR3: CASSVDSRLDEQYF
DNA: TGTGCCAGCAGCGTAGACTCGCGACTCGACGAGCAGTACTTC
J: TRBJ2-7
D: NA
V: TRBV9
size: NA

CDR3: CASRNRRTSGVYNEQFF
DNA: TGTGCCAGTAGAAACCGACGGACTAGCGGGGTTTACAATGAGCAGTTCTTC
J: TRBJ2-1
D: TRBD2
V: TRBV19
size: NA

CDR3: CASSQGPLSGAEQYF
DNA: TGTGCCAGCAGCCAAGGTCCCTTGTCAGGGGCCGAGCAGTACTTC
J: TRBJ2-7
D: NA
V: TRBV3-1/TRBV3-2
size: once

CDR3: CASSGTGQGYEKLFF
DNA: TGTGCCAGCAGCGGGACGGGACAGGGATATGAAAAACTGTTTTTT
J: TRBJ1-4
D: TRBD1
V: TRBV9
size: NA

CDR3: CASSPRGSTETQYF
DNA: TGTGCCAGTAGTCCTAGGGGATCGACAGAGACCCAGTACTTC
J: TRBJ2-5
D: NA
V: TRBV19
size: NA

CDR3: CASTKTTGGNSYEQYF
DNA: TGTGCCAGCACCAAAACGACGGGCGGGAATTCATACGAGCAGTACTTC
J: TRBJ2-7
D: NA
V: TRBV28
size: NA

CDR3: CASVPDGLGTEAFF
DNA: TGTGCCAGCGTCCCAGACGGGTTGGGCACTGAAGCTTTCTTT
J: TRBJ1-1
D: NA
V: TRBV7-8
size: few

CDR3: CSVGQGALGRGYTF
DNA: TGCAGCGTTGGGCAGGGGGCGCTTGGTCGTGGCTACACCTTC
J: TRBJ1-2
D: TRBD1
V: TRBV29-1
size: NA

CDR3: CATSTGSNYGYTF
DNA: TGTGCCACCAGCACAGGGTCCAACTATGGCTACACCTTC
J: TRBJ1-2
D: NA
V: TRBV15
size: NA

CDR3: CASSLGQGSYGYTF
DNA: TGTGCCAGCAGCTTAGGGCAGGGGAGCTATGGCTACACCTTC
J: TRBJ1-2
D: NA
V: TRBV7-8
size: NA

CDR3: CASNLGLAGNTGELFF
DNA: TGTGCCAGCAATCTAGGACTAGCGGGGAACACCGGGGAGCTGTTTTTT
J: TRBJ2-2
D: TRBD2
V: TRBV9
size: few

CDR3: CASTQVPPTGNYGYTF
DNA: TGTGCCAGTACCCAAGTCCCCCCGACGGGAAACTATGGCTACACCTTC
J: TRBJ1-2
D: NA
V: TRBV19
size: few

CDR3: CASSYGGGLTNIQYF
DNA: TGTGCCAGCAGCTATGGCGGGGGGCTAACAAACATTCAGTACTTC
J: TRBJ2-4
D: TRBD2
V: TRBV7-2
size: once

CDR3: CASSMGTGRTGELFF
DNA: TGTGCCAGTAGTATGGGGACAGGGAGGACCGGGGAGCTGTTTTTT
J: TRBJ2-2
D: TRBD1
V: TRBV19
size: NA

CDR3: CASSPMTGSGANVLTF
DNA: TGTGCCAGCAGTCCCATGACAGGGAGTGGGGCCAACGTCCTGACTTTC
J: TRBJ2-6
D: TRBD1
V: TRBV6-6
size: NA

CDR3: CASSGTSQETQYF
DNA: TGTGCCAGCAGCGGGACTAGCCAAGAGACCCAGTACTTC
J: TRBJ2-5
D: TRBD2
V: TRBV12-3/TRBV12-4
size: NA

CDR3: CASSQGAGGRNEQFF
DNA: TGTGCCAGCAGCCAAGGGGCGGGGGGGCGAAATGAGCAGTTCTTC
J: TRBJ2-1
D: TRBD2
V: TRBV3-1/TRBV3-2
size: NA

CDR3: CASSEYQNYGYTF
DNA: TGTGCCAGCAGTGAGTACCAGAACTATGGCTACACCTTC
J: TRBJ1-2
D: NA
V: TRBV2
size: NA

CDR3: CATSDPGQANYGYTF
DNA: TGTGCCACCAGTGACCCGGGACAGGCTAACTATGGCTACACCTTC
J: TRBJ1-2
D: TRBD1
V: TRBV24-1
size: NA

CDR3: CASRVPGLETQYF
DNA: TGTGCCAGCAGGGTCCCGGGACTAGAGACCCAGTACTTC
J: TRBJ2-5
D: NA
V: TRBV6-5
size: once

CDR3: CASSQGTAGRQPQHF
DNA: TGTGCCAGCAGCCAAGGGACAGCTGGGCGTCAGCCCCAGCATTTT
J: TRBJ1-5
D: TRBD1
V: TRBV7-8
size: once

CDR3: CATSDLGDGYTF
DNA: TGTGCCACCAGTGATTTAGGAGATGGCTACACCTTC
J: TRBJ1-2
D: NA
V: TRBV24-1
size: NA

CDR3: CASSPEAGGPSYEQYF
DNA: TGTGCCAGCAGCCCCGAAGCGGGGGGGCCCTCCTACGAGCAGTACTTC
J: TRBJ2-7
D: TRBD2
V: TRBV4-2
size: NA

CDR3: CASSPGTTGDTGELFF
DNA: TGTGCCAGCAGCCCCGGTACGACAGGGGACACCGGGGAGCTGTTTTTT
J: TRBJ2-2
D: TRBD1
V: TRBV3-1/TRBV3-2
size: NA

CDR3: CAWSGLAGALITYEQYF
DNA: TGTGCCTGGAGCGGACTAGCGGGAGCCCTAATTACCTACGAGCAGTACTTC
J: TRBJ2-7
D: TRBD2
V: TRBV30
size: NA

CDR3: CASSWKREGSYEQYF
DNA: TGTGCCAGCAGCTGGAAGCGGGAGGGATCCTACGAGCAGTACTTC
J: TRBJ2-7
D: TRBD2
V: TRBV7-8
size: NA

CDR3: CASSLDRYYGYTF
DNA: TGTGCCAGCAGCTTAGACCGGTACTATGGCTACACCTTC
J: TRBJ1-2
D: NA
V: TRBV7-2
size: NA

CDR3: CASSSPGSNTEAFF
DNA: TGTGCCAGCAGTTCCCCAGGGTCGAACACTGAAGCTTTCTTT
J: TRBJ1-1
D: NA
V: TRBV6-5
size: NA

CDR3: CSASPGRGFADTQYF
DNA: TGCAGTGCTAGTCCCGGGAGAGGTTTTGCAGATACGCAGTATTTT
J: TRBJ2-3
D: NA
V: TRBV20-1
size: NA

CDR3: CASTWGGNTEAFF
DNA: TGTGCCAGCACCTGGGGCGGGAACACTGAAGCTTTCTTT
J: TRBJ1-1
D: NA
V: TRBV28
size: NA

CDR3: CASSFGRVETQYF
DNA: TGTGCCAGCAGCTTCGGCAGGGTGGAGACCCAGTACTTC
J: TRBJ2-5
D: NA
V: TRBV5-5
size: once

CDR3: CASSQEGGVTLYF
DNA: TGTGCCAGCAGCCAAGAAGGGGGGGTAACCCTGTACTTC
J: TRBJ2-5
D: NA
V: TRBV4-2
size: NA

CDR3: CASSIPSQETQYF
DNA: TGTGCCAGCAGCATTCCGTCTCAAGAGACCCAGTACTTC
J: TRBJ2-5
D: NA
V: TRBV7-2
size: NA

CDR3: CASSLSGSGIETQYF
DNA: TGTGCCAGCAGCTTGTCGGGGTCCGGAATCGAGACCCAGTACTTC
J: TRBJ2-5
D: NA
V: TRBV5-4
size: NA

CDR3: CATGGRVSNQPQHF
DNA: TGTGCCACCGGCGGTCGGGTAAGCAATCAGCCCCAGCATTTT
J: TRBJ1-5
D: NA
V: TRBV15
size: NA

CDR3: CASSQVLAGGHATQYF
DNA: TGTGCCAGCAGCCAAGTGTTAGCGGGGGGCCATGCGACCCAGTACTTC
J: TRBJ2-5
D: TRBD2
V: TRBV3-1/TRBV3-2
size: NA

CDR3: CSASSGRPNNEQFF
DNA: TGCAGTGCTAGTAGCGGGAGACCCAACAATGAGCAGTTCTTC
J: TRBJ2-1
D: TRBD2
V: TRBV20-1
size: NA

CDR3: CASSTYRGTQYF
DNA: TGTGCCAGCAGCACCTACAGGGGGACGCAGTATTTT
J: TRBJ2-3
D: TRBD1
V: TRBV5-6
size: once

CDR3: CASSTLGQNTGELFF
DNA: TGTGCCAGCAGTACACTGGGGCAGAACACCGGGGAGCTGTTTTTT
J: TRBJ2-2
D: NA
V: TRBV28
size: once

CDR3: CAISESGGAGEQYF
DNA: TGTGCCATCAGTGAGTCCGGGGGGGCCGGGGAGCAGTACTTC
J: TRBJ2-7
D: TRBD2
V: TRBV10-3
size: NA

CDR3: CASSRGQGGVNAEAFF
DNA: TGTGCCAGCAGTCGGGGACAGGGGGGAGTGAACGCTGAAGCTTTCTTT
J: TRBJ1-1
D: TRBD1
V: TRBV6-2/TRBV6-3
size: once

CDR3: CASSVGGDPSGNTIYF
DNA: TGTGCCAGCAGCGTAGGGGGGGACCCCTCTGGAAACACCATATATTTT
J: TRBJ1-3
D: NA
V: TRBV9
size: NA

CDR3: CAWSVLSNRAGTSGNTIYF
DNA: TGTGCCTGGAGTGTACTGTCCAACAGGGCAGGAACTTCTGGAAACACCATATATTTT
J: TRBJ1-3
D: NA
V: TRBV30
size: few

CDR3: CASSDTENQPQHF
DNA: TGTGCCAGTAGTGACACTGAAAATCAGCCCCAGCATTTT
J: TRBJ1-5
D: NA
V: TRBV19
size: NA

CDR3: CASSPSVLLPEAFF
DNA: TGTGCCAGCTCACCTTCGGTACTCCTCCCTGAAGCTTTCTTT
J: TRBJ1-1
D: NA
V: TRBV18
size: few